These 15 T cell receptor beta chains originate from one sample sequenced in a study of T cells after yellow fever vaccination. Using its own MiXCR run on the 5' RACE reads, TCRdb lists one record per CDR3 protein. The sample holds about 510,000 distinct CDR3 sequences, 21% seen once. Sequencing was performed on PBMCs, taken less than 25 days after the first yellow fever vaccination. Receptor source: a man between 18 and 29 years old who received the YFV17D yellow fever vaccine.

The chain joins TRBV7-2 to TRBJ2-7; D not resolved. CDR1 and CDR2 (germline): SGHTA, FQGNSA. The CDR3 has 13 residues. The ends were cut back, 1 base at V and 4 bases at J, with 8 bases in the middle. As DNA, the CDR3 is TGTGCCAGCAGCTTAGTGAGAGGTTACGAGCAGTACTTC. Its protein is CASSLVRGYEQYF.

CDR3: CASSSVEGQQEYEQYV. CDR3 in DNA: TGTGCCAGCAGCTCAGTTGAGGGACAGCAAGAATACGAGCAGTACGTC. V and J are TRBV7-8 and TRBJ2-7; 7 nucleotides match TRBD1. V gave up 4 bases and J gave up 4 bases; unmatched junction bases: 13. The CDR3 is 16 residues long. CDR1 and CDR2 from the germline V gene are SGHVS and FQNEAQ.

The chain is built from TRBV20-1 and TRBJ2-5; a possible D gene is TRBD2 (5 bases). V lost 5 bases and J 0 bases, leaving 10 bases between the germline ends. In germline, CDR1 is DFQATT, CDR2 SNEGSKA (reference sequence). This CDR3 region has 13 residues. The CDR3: CSAPSGNQETQYF. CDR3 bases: TGCAGTGCTCCTTCCGGGAACCAAGAGACCCAGTACTTC.

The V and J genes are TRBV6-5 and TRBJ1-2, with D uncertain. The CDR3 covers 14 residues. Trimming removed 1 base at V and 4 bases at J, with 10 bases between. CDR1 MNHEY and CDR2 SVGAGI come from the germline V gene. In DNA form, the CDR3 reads TGTGCCAGCAGTTACTTCCCACTCGGCTATGGCTACACCTTC. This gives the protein CASSYFPLGYGYTF.

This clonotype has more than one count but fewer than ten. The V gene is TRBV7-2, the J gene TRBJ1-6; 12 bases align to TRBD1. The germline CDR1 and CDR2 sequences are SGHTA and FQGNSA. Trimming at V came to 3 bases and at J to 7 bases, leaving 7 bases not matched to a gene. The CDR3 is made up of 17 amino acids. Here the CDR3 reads CASSFGDRGRQNSPLHF. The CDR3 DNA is TGTGCCAGCAGCTTTGGGGACAGGGGGCGCCAAAATTCACCCCTCCACTTT.

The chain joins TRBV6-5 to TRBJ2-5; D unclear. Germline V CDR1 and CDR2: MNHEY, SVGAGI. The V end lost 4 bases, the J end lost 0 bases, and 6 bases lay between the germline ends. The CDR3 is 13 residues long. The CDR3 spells CASSFQYQETQYF. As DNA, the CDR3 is TGTGCCAGCAGTTTTCAGTACCAAGAGACCCAGTACTTC.

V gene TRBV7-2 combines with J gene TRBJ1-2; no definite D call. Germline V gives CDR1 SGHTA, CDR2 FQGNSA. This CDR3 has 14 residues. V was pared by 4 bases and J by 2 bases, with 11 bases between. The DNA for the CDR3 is TGTGCCAGCAGCTCCTATGTTACGAACTATGGCTACACCTTC. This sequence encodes CASSSYVTNYGYTF.

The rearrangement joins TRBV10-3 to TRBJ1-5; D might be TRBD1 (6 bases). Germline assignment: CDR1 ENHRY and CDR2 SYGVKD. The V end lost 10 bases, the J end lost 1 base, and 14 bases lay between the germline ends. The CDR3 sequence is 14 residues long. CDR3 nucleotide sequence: TGTGCCACCGCGACAGGTGACAGCAATCAGCCCCAGCATTTT. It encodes CATATGDSNQPQHF.

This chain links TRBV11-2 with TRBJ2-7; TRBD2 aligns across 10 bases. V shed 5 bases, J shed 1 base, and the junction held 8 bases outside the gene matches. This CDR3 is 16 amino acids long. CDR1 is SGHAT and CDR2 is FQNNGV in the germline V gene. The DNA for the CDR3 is TGTGCCAGCAGCATAGGACTAGCGGTTCTTTCCTACGAGCAGTACTTC. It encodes CASSIGLAVLSYEQYF.

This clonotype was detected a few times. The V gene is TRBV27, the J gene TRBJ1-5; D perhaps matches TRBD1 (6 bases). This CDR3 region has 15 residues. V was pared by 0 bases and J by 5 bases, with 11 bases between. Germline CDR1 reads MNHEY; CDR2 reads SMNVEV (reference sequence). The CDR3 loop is CASSLSSGADQPQHF. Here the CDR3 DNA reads TGTGCCAGCAGTTTATCTTCAGGGGCCGATCAGCCCCAGCATTTT.

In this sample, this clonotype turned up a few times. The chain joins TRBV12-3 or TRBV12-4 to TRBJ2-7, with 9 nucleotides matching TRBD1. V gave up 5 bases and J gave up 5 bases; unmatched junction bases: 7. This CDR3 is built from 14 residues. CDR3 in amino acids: CASSDRDRAHEQYF. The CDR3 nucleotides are TGTGCCAGCAGTGACCGGGACAGGGCCCACGAGCAGTACTTC.

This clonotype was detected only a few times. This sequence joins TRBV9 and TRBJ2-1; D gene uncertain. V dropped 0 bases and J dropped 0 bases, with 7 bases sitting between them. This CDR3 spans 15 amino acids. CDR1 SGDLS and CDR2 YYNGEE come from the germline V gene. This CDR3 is CASSVEWSSYNEQFF. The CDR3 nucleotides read TGTGCCAGCAGCGTAGAATGGAGCTCCTACAATGAGCAGTTCTTC. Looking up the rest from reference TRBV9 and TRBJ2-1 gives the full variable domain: DSGVTQTPKHLITATGQRVTLRCSPRSGDLSVYWYQQSLDQGLQFLIQYYNGEERAKGNILERFSAQQFPDLHSELNLSSLELGDSALYFCASSVEWSSYNEQFFGPGTRLTVL.

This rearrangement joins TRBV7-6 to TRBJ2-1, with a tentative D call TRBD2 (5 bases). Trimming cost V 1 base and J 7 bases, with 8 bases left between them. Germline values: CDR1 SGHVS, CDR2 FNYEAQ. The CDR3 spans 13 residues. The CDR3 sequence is CASSLEEANEQFF. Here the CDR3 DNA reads TGTGCCAGCAGCTTAGAGGAGGCTAATGAGCAGTTCTTC.

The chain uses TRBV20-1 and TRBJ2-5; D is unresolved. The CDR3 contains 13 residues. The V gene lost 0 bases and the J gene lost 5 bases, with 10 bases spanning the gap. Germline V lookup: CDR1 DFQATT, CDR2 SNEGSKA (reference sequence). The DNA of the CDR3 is TGCAGTGCTAGAGATGGGCAGACCGAGACCCAGTACTTC. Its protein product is CSARDGQTETQYF.

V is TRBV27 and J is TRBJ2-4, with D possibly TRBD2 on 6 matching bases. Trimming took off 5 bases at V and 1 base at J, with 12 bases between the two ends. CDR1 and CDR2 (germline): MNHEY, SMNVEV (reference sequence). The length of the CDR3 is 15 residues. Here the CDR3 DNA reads TGTGCCAGCAGTGATTTTGGGGGGGCCAAAAACATTCAGTACTTC. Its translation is CASSDFGGAKNIQYF.